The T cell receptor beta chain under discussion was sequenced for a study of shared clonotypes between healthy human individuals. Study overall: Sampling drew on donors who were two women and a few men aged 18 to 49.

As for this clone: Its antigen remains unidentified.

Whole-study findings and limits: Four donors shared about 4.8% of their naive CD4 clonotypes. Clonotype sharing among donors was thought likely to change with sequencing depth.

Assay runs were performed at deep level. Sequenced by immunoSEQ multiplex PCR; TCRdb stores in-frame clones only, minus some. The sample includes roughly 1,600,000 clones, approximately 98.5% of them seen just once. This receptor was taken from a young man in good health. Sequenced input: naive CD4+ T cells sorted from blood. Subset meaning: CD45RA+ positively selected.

The CDR3 is CAIRATGGDYNEQFF. CDR3 DNA: TGTGCCATCAGAGCGACAGGGGGCGACTACAATGAGCAGTTCTTC. The J gene is TRBJ2-1, the V gene TRBV10-3; 10 nucleotides match TRBD1. CDR3 size: 15 residues. CDR1 and CDR2 from the germline V gene are ENHRY and SYGVKD. V shed 6 bases, J shed 3 bases, and the junction held 5 bases outside the gene matches.